These T cell receptor beta chains were read from a single sample in a study of cytomegalovirus exposure and HLA in healthy donors. The method was immunoSEQ multiplex PCR; TCRdb's version includes in-frame clones alone and lacks a portion of them. The sample includes some 100,000 clones, 75% to 80% of them seen just once. The sample taken for sequencing was PBMCs. These receptors all come from a woman in her thirties or forties in good health and CMV-seropositive. CDR3s leave out the opening cysteine and the closing phenylalanine or tryptophan. Only part of the rows carry a size: once, few, many, or a class if the clone is expanded.

V gene: TRBV5-6
J gene: TRBJ1-6
clone size: -
CDR3 protein: ASSGGGQKNSPLH

V gene: TRBV18
J gene: TRBJ1-1
clone size: -
CDR3 protein: ASSRIGTVGFRGSTEAF

V gene: TRBV6-1
J gene: TRBJ1-1
clone size: -
CDR3 protein: ASSEAERNTEAF

V gene: TRBV10-3
J gene: TRBJ1-2
clone size: -
CDR3 protein: AVNRGPNYGYT

V gene: TRBV6-1
J gene: TRBJ2-2
clone size: -
CDR3 protein: ASRSGQWRTGELF

V gene: TRBV6-4
J gene: TRBJ2-3
clone size: -
CDR3 protein: ASSERGRSDTQY

V gene: TRBV18
J gene: TRBJ1-1
clone size: few
CDR3 protein: ASSPRGGVEGTEAF

V gene: TRBV11-2
J gene: TRBJ2-7
clone size: -
CDR3 protein: ASSSRDRAYEQY

V gene: TRBV18
J gene: TRBJ1-2
clone size: -
CDR3 protein: ASSPRQEGNYGYT

V gene: TRBV7-9
J gene: TRBJ1-1
clone size: -
CDR3 protein: ASSLGQNTEAF

V gene: TRBV18
J gene: TRBJ1-1
clone size: -
CDR3 protein: ASSPAGGYAEAF

V gene: TRBV5-1
J gene: TRBJ2-5
clone size: -
CDR3 protein: ASRLGLPQETQY

V gene: TRBV7-2
J gene: TRBJ2-3
clone size: -
CDR3 protein: ASSLDRGITDTQY

V gene: TRBV18
J gene: TRBJ2-4
clone size: -
CDR3 protein: ASSPDRQNIQY

V gene: TRBV10-3
J gene: TRBJ2-2
clone size: -
CDR3 protein: AISVRQGSNGELF

V gene: TRBV6-1
J gene: TRBJ2-5
clone size: -
CDR3 protein: ASRTGWETQY

V gene: TRBV14
J gene: TRBJ1-2
clone size: -
CDR3 protein: ASSRSGRGFTGYGYT

V gene: TRBV4-1
J gene: TRBJ2-5
clone size: -
CDR3 protein: ASSQAMGTSGGAETQY

V gene: TRBV18
J gene: TRBJ1-2
clone size: -
CDR3 protein: ASSDVEGRFDYGYT

V gene: TRBV6-6
J gene: TRBJ1-3
clone size: -
CDR3 protein: ASSPRQGLSGNTIY

V gene: TRBV6-4
J gene: TRBJ1-2
clone size: -
CDR3 protein: ASSDSTGYGYT

V gene: TRBV5-1
J gene: TRBJ1-6
clone size: -
CDR3 protein: ASSLNGNSPLH

V gene: TRBV19
J gene: TRBJ1-2
clone size: -
CDR3 protein: ASSGQNYGYT

V gene: TRBV4-1
J gene: TRBJ2-2
clone size: few
CDR3 protein: ASSQERGGPLNTGELF

V gene: TRBV6-5
J gene: TRBJ1-5
clone size: -
CDR3 protein: ASSQRSNQPQH

V gene: TRBV18
J gene: TRBJ2-2
clone size: -
CDR3 protein: ASSPQVMGARSTGELF

V gene: TRBV2
J gene: TRBJ1-1
clone size: few
CDR3 protein: ASTRGGMNTEAF

V gene: TRBV5-1
J gene: TRBJ2-3
clone size: -
CDR3 protein: ASRDSGGALGTQY

V gene: TRBV5-1
J gene: TRBJ2-7
clone size: few
CDR3 protein: ASSSGQAVEQY

V gene: TRBV6-1
J gene: TRBJ1-2
clone size: -
CDR3 protein: ASSEREGTGGYGYT

V gene: TRBV9
J gene: TRBJ2-5
clone size: -
CDR3 protein: ASSATAGGQETQY

V gene: TRBV2
J gene: TRBJ2-2
clone size: once
CDR3 protein: ASTRGQGRTGELF

V gene: TRBV29-1
J gene: TRBJ1-1
clone size: -
CDR3 protein: SVSTGVAEAF

V gene: TRBV7-6
J gene: TRBJ2-2
clone size: -
CDR3 protein: ASSSRTVANTGELF

V gene: TRBV6-1
J gene: TRBJ1-1
clone size: -
CDR3 protein: ASSRRGGGSTEAF

V gene: TRBV6-1
J gene: -
clone size: -
CDR3 protein: ASEGLTYEQY

V gene: TRBV6-1
J gene: TRBJ1-1
clone size: -
CDR3 protein: ASSESLNTEAF

V gene: TRBV6-1
J gene: TRBJ1-1
clone size: -
CDR3 protein: ASTINQGEAF

V gene: TRBV7-9
J gene: TRBJ1-2
clone size: -
CDR3 protein: ASSLDRALYGYT

V gene: TRBV18
J gene: TRBJ1-3
clone size: -
CDR3 protein: ASSPTGGNTIY

V gene: TRBV5-1
J gene: TRBJ1-6
clone size: -
CDR3 protein: ASSSAGDRNLRDSPLH

V gene: TRBV20-1
J gene: TRBJ2-5
clone size: few
CDR3 protein: SPGGGETQY

V gene: TRBV5-1
J gene: TRBJ2-7
clone size: few
CDR3 protein: ASGETYEQY

V gene: TRBV6-1
J gene: TRBJ1-5
clone size: -
CDR3 protein: ASRTGTGLQPQH